One sample yielded the 27 T cell receptor beta chains listed below, sequenced in a study of T cells in Graves' hyperthyroidism and ophthalmopathy. Amplification of TCR beta CDR3 regions used RNA as the template. In the first-round RT-PCR of the TCR CDR3, the HTBI primer set was used. TCRdb called the multiplex PCR reads again in MiXCR, with one record for every CDR3 protein. There are some 370,000 distinct CDR3 sequences in the sample; about an eighth occur only once, and around 28% lies in the top ten. Sequencing used blood. These receptors were taken from a middle-aged man with Graves' ophthalmopathy.

This clonotype was seen many times. The chain employs TRBV6-5 and TRBJ1-4; TRBD1 agrees at 9 bases. Germline CDR1 is MNHEY and CDR2 is SVGAGI. The CDR3 sequence is 16 residues long. J was trimmed by 7 bases and V by 2 bases; bases with no gene match: 8. The CDR3 sequence is CASSYRPGQGREKLFF. The CDR3 coding sequence is TGTGCCAGCAGTTACCGACCGGGACAGGGTCGTGAAAAACTGTTTTTT.

This clonotype was recorded at least ten times. J is TRBJ2-3 and V is TRBV4-1; TRBD2 matches at 9 bases. The J segment lost 2 bases and the V segment lost 2 bases, leaving 11 bases of the junction unmatched. CDR3 size: 18 residues. Germline CDR1 reads MGHRA; CDR2 reads YSYEKL. The CDR3 DNA follows: TGCGCCAGCAGCCAAAGAGGTGCTAGCGGGACCCACACAGATACGCAGTATTTT. This gives the protein CASSQRGASGTHTDTQYF.

This clonotype showed up many times. CDR3 amino acids: CSAPDSRMNTEAFF. The CDR3 DNA reads TGCAGTGCTCCGGACAGCCGCATGAACACTGAAGCTTTCTTT. The V and J genes are TRBV20-1 and TRBJ1-1; the D gene is possibly TRBD1 (6 bases). CDR3 size: 14 residues. V was trimmed by 5 bases and J by 0 bases, leaving 13 bases between them. The germline CDR1 and CDR2 sequences are DFQATT and SNEGSKA (reference sequence).

This clonotype was observed at least ten times. The chain links TRBV5-1 to TRBJ2-4, with TRBD2 identical over 15 bases. Germline V gives CDR1 SGHRS, CDR2 YFSETQ. The CDR3 is made up of 19 amino acids. Unmatched junction bases numbered 8, after V lost 4 bases and J lost 0 bases. In DNA form, the CDR3 reads TGCGCCAGCAGCACCGTCGGACTAGCGGGAGGGCTAGCCAAAAACATTCAGTACTTC. The encoded protein is CASSTVGLAGGLAKNIQYF.

Many counts were recorded for this clonotype. The chain has TRBV6-1 and TRBJ2-1; 7 nucleotides agree with TRBD2. Germline CDR1 MNHNS, CDR2 SASEGT. With 6 bases clipped from V and 2 bases from J, the junction kept 7 bases outside the gene matches. The length of the CDR3 is 15 residues. The CDR3 loop is CASRAGTITYNEQFF. The CDR3 DNA follows: TGTGCCAGCAGAGCCGGGACTATCACCTACAATGAGCAGTTCTTC.

This rearrangement joins TRBV7-9 to TRBJ2-7; possible D gene TRBD1, 5 bases. CDR3 length: 14 residues. Trimming removed 7 bases at V and 6 bases at J, with 19 bases between. The germline V gene encodes CDR1 SEHNR and CDR2 FQNEAQ (reference sequence). Written as DNA, the CDR3 is TGTGCCAGCACCAACCCAGGGTACCCGTTCGAGCAGTACTTC. This gives the protein CASTNPGYPFEQYF.

Regarding this clonotype: A much more abundant neighbour one base away suggests this may be a read error. The CDR3 region has the DNA TGTGCCAGCAGCCGGGACCCCACCTTTGATACGCAGTATTTT. It specifies CASSRDPTFDTQYF. The rearrangement joins TRBV11-3 to TRBJ2-3; D possibly matches TRBD1 or TRBD2 (5 bases each). Germline V CDR1 and CDR2: SGHNT, YENEEA. There are 14 residues in the CDR3. V lost 5 bases and J lost 6, with 15 bases in between.

The sample holds many counts of this clonotype. This chain joins TRBV12-3 or TRBV12-4 and TRBJ2-2; no clear D gene. The CDR3 length is 21 residues. Trimming cost V 5 bases and J 0 bases, with 28 bases left between them. CDR3 protein: CASSRSRLTNLPITNTGELFF. CDR3 in DNA: TGTGCCAGCAGTCGATCGCGATTAACTAATCTGCCGATAACGAACACCGGGGAGCTGTTTTTT.

This clonotype has at least ten counts. This rearrangement joins TRBV10-1 to TRBJ2-5; 15 positions match TRBD2. Germline CDR1 is WNHNN and CDR2 is SYGVQD (reference sequence). The CDR3 length is 18 residues. The ends lost 7 bases at V and 1 base at J; junction bases unmatched: 10. The CDR3 protein is CASTKPRTSGRAQETQYF. CDR3 DNA sequence: TGCGCCAGCACCAAACCTCGGACTAGCGGGAGGGCCCAAGAGACCCAGTACTTC.

This clonotype was seen a handful of times. V is TRBV15 and J is TRBJ2-1; 12 nucleotides line up with TRBD2. The V and J ends lost 1 base and 8 bases, in that order; junction bases with no gene match: 3. Germline loops: CDR1 LNHNV, CDR2 YYDKDF (reference sequence). The CDR3 has 15 amino acids. CDR3 sequence (DNA): TGTGCCACCAGCAGAGGACTAGCGGGAGTAGATGAGCAGTTCTTC. Protein product: CATSRGLAGVDEQFF.

The chain has TRBV10-2 and TRBJ2-5; either TRBD1 or TRBD2 may supply D (5 bases each). There are 14 residues in the CDR3. V was shortened by 5 bases and J by 4 bases, with 14 bases between the two germline ends. Germline V gene lookup returns CDR1 WSHSY and CDR2 SAAADI. CDR3 sequence reads: CASSQSLRGETQYF. The CDR3 DNA reads as TGCGCCAGCAGTCAAAGTTTGAGGGGAGAGACCCAGTACTTC.

This clonotype was recorded a few times. The genes are TRBV2 and TRBJ2-4; D is possibly TRBD2 (6 bases). Germline lookup yields CDR1 SNHLY and CDR2 FYNNEI. This CDR3 has 17 amino acids. V dropped 6 bases and J dropped 0 bases, with 18 bases sitting between them. CDR3 in amino acids: CASRGSYEGLAKNIQYF. DNA of the CDR3: TGTGCCAGCAGAGGATCTTACGAGGGACTAGCCAAAAACATTCAGTACTTC.

The table lists this clonotype with many counts. This chain joins TRBV12-3 or TRBV12-4 and TRBJ2-5; 7 bases line up with TRBD1. J was trimmed by 5 bases and V by 5 bases; bases with no gene match: 5. This CDR3 spans 13 amino acids. The chain's CDR3 is CASSPQGWETQYF. The CDR3 DNA reads as TGTGCCAGCAGTCCACAGGGGTGGGAGACCCAGTACTTC.

Many counts were recorded for this clonotype. Relative to the germline gene, one junction end is altered; a read error may explain this. This rearrangement joins TRBV7-9 to TRBJ2-3; D may be TRBD2 (6 bases). The CDR3 length is 14 residues. Germline V gene lookup returns CDR1 SEHNR and CDR2 FQNEAQ (reference sequence). The CDR3 DNA is TGCGCCAGCAGCTTGGCGGGGAGCACAGATACGCAGTATTTT. Its translation: CASSLAGSTDTQYF.

This clonotype was found many times. V and J are TRBV18 and TRBJ2-1, with no clear D. CDR3 length equals 15 residues. Trimming shortened V by 0 bases and J by 5 bases, and 11 bases separated the two germline ends. Germline CDR1 is KGHSH and CDR2 is LQKENI. CDR3 residues: CASSPPNGQDNEQFF. CDR3 DNA sequence: TGTGCCAGCTCACCACCGAACGGGCAGGACAATGAGCAGTTCTTC.

This clonotype was observed at least ten times. The chain is built from TRBV2 and TRBJ2-5, with D tentatively TRBD1 (5 bases). The CDR3 extends over 14 amino acids. V lost 2 bases and J lost 5, with 12 bases in between. Germline V gene lookup returns CDR1 SNHLY and CDR2 FYNNEI. CDR3 in amino acids: CASSEQGWVETQYF. The CDR3 DNA reads as TGTGCCAGCAGTGAACAGGGTTGGGTGGAGACCCAGTACTTC. The full variable domain, with the rest looked up from reference TRBV2 and TRBJ2-5, is EPEVTQTPSHQVTQMGQEVILRCVPISNHLYFYWYRQILGQKVEFLVSFYNNEISEKSEIFDDQFSVERPDGSNFTLKIRSTKLEDSAMYFCASSEQGWVETQYFGPGTRLLVL.

Many counts were recorded for this clonotype. This chain links TRBV7-9 with TRBJ2-7; D is uncertain. There are 15 residues in the CDR3. V was trimmed by 3 bases and J by 1 base, leaving 13 bases between them. Germline CDR1 and CDR2: SEHNR and FQNEAQ (reference sequence). CDR3 in DNA: TGTGCCAGCAGCTTTCCCTTGGACGTATCCTACGAGCAGTACTTC. It encodes CASSFPLDVSYEQYF.

This clonotype was seen at least ten times. The chain is built from TRBV2 and TRBJ2-2; 7 positions match TRBD1. This CDR3 is 15 amino acids long. V lost 10 bases, J lost 2 bases, and 10 bases stayed unmatched. Germline loops: CDR1 SNHLY, CDR2 FYNNEI. The CDR3 is CAIRTTGPNTGELFF. DNA of the CDR3: TGTGCCATCAGAACGACAGGGCCTAACACCGGGGAGCTGTTTTTT.

This clonotype was counted only a few times. The V gene is TRBV29-1, the J gene TRBJ2-5; the D is unclear. V dropped 5 bases and J dropped 3 bases, with 13 bases sitting between them. The germline V gene encodes CDR1 SQVTM and CDR2 ANQGSEA. The CDR3 is 13 residues long. In DNA, the CDR3 is TGCAGCGTTCGATTCAGAGTTAAAGAGACCCAGTACTTC. Its translation: CSVRFRVKETQYF.

This clonotype was detected ten times or more. The V and J genes are TRBV6-1 and TRBJ2-1, with 12 bases fitting TRBD2. The V gene end was trimmed by 4 bases and the J gene end by 6 bases; junction bases not matched to a gene: 4. CDR3 length equals 15 residues. CDR1 and CDR2 (germline): MNHNS, SASEGT. The CDR3 spells CASSVSGLAGNEQFF. The DNA of the CDR3 is TGTGCCAGCAGTGTTTCGGGACTAGCGGGCAATGAGCAGTTCTTC.

This clonotype was seen only a few times. The J gene is TRBJ1-4, the V gene TRBV28; D gene unclear. Trimming shortened V by 3 bases and J by 10 bases, and 21 bases separated the two germline ends. CDR3 length: 16 amino acids. The V gene's germline CDR1 is MDHEN and CDR2 SYDVKM. The CDR3 nucleotides are TGTGCCAGCAGTTTCCCTCGCCCTACCTCTCAAGGAAAACTGTTTTTT. Its translation: CASSFPRPTSQGKLFF.

The sample holds many counts of this clonotype. The V call is TRBV20-1, the J call TRBJ2-7, with 8 bases that match TRBD2. J gave up 2 bases and V 5 bases, and 8 bases lay outside the gene matches. Germline values: CDR1 DFQATT, CDR2 SNEGSKA (reference sequence). The CDR3 totals 14 residues. In nucleotides, the CDR3 is TGCAGTGCTCTAAAGCGGGAGTCCCCCTACGAGCAGTACTTC. Translating it yields CSALKRESPYEQYF.

For this clonotype: A read error may be the cause here, since a much bigger clone is one base away. This is likely a read error, given that the CDR3 carries no conserved phenylalanine or tryptophan at its end. This chain connects TRBV2 to TRBJ2-2; D call uncertain. Germline V gene data show CDR1 as SNHLY and CDR2 as FYNNEI. V lost 8 bases to trimming and J lost 1 base, with 11 bases between them. The CDR3 sequence is 14 residues long. CDR3 in amino acids: CASQVLRNTGELFS. Written as DNA, the CDR3 is TGTGCCAGCCAGGTCCTCCGGAACACCGGGGAGCTGTTTTCT.

This clonotype was seen just once. The chain couples TRBV2 to TRBJ2-7; TRBD2 matches at 11 bases. CDR1 and CDR2 (germline): SNHLY, FYNNEI. V lost 8 bases and J lost 5; bases outside the gene matches: 11. The CDR3 contains 15 residues. For the CDR3, the DNA is TGTGCCAGCCAGGGATTAGCGGGGGGGCCCAACGAGCAGTACTTC. This codes for CASQGLAGGPNEQYF.

This clonotype has ten or more counts. V and J are TRBV3-1 and TRBJ1-5; weak D call: TRBD1 (5 bases). This CDR3 is 14 amino acids long. The germline gives CDR1 LGHDT, CDR2 YNNKEL (reference sequence). The V gene lost 2 bases and the J gene lost 7 bases, with 12 bases spanning the gap. CDR3 coding DNA: TGTGCCAGCAGCCAACAGGGTTTGGGACAGCCCCAGCATTTT. Amino acids: CASSQQGLGQPQHF.

This clonotype has a count of ten or more. This chain uses TRBV27 with TRBJ2-3; D might be TRBD1 (5 bases). V shed 0 bases and J shed 1 base, with 14 bases lying between them. Germline CDR1 and CDR2: MNHEY and SMNVEV (reference sequence). The CDR3 is made up of 17 amino acids. CDR3 amino acids: CASSLSQAAFGTDTQYF. In nucleotides, the CDR3 is TGTGCCAGCAGTTTATCACAGGCCGCTTTCGGCACAGATACGCAGTATTTT.

A note on this clonotype: Sequence at one end of the junction differs from germline and may be a read error. The CDR3 reads CASSQVTGAIRRTQYF. DNA of the CDR3: TGCGCCAGCAGCCAAGTCACAGGTGCTATCCGTCGGACCCAGTACTTC. V gene TRBV7-8 combines with J gene TRBJ2-5; a weak D match, TRBD1 (5 bases). The CDR3 consists of 16 residues. Germline V gene sequence: CDR1 SGHVS, CDR2 FQNEAQ.